Sequencing of this T cell receptor (beta chain) was carried out in a study of T cells in Graves' hyperthyroidism and ophthalmopathy. Whole-study findings and limits: Most clonotypes expanded in the thyroid (above 0.001) were also present in blood. The model forecast ophthalmopathy, anticipating it by a median approximately 7 months before onset. A model of 13 V-J features distinguished ophthalmopathy from stable hyperthyroidism.

The TCR beta CDR3 regions underwent amplification using RNA transcripts as the source. HTBI primers were used for first-round RT-PCR of the TCR CDR3. Each CDR3 protein is one row after TCRdb ran MiXCR on the multiplex PCR reads. Among 450,000 to 600,000 distinct CDR3 sequences listed, roughly 21% were seen once. This clonotype has just a few counts. What it binds is not known. From germline, CDR1 is SGHRS and CDR2 YFSETQ. Trimming took 3 bases from V and 5 from J; bases not matched to a gene: 12. The CDR3 is 16 amino acids. The PBMCs had their origin in less than 13 ml of fresh peripheral blood. Source material: blood. The receptor's source is a man in his forties with Graves' ophthalmopathy. This chain links TRBV5-1 with TRBJ2-7; 9 bases match TRBD1. CDR3 residues: CASSWRTGAPGNEQYF. For the CDR3, the DNA is TGCGCCAGCAGCTGGAGGACAGGGGCCCCTGGTAACGAGCAGTACTTC.